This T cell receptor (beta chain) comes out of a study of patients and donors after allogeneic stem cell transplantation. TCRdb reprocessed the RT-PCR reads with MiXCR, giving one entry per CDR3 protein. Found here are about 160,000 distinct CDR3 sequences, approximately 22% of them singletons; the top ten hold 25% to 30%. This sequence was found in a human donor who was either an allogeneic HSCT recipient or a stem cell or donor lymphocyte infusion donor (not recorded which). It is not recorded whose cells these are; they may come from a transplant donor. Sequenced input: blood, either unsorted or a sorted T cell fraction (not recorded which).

Here the CDR3 reads CASSLWTGDTQYF. The CDR3 coding sequence is TGTGCCAGCAGTTTGTGGACAGGCGATACGCAGTATTTT. The chain employs TRBV12-3 or TRBV12-4 and TRBJ2-3, with TRBD1 identical over 7 bases. The CDR3 extends over 13 amino acids. Trimming cost V 3 bases and J 6 bases; bases outside gene matches: 3.